A selection of T cell receptor beta chains follows, all from one sample in a study of cytomegalovirus exposure and HLA in healthy donors. Assay used: immunoSEQ multiplex PCR; TCRdb lists only in-frame clones, some missing. This table holds 100,000 to 120,000 clones, 65% to 90% found once. The sample taken for sequencing was PBMCs. The receptors originated from a man aged 30 to 39 in good health and CMV-seropositive. The CDR3 runs from the conserved cysteine through the conserved F or W. The D gene is left open where the match is weak. A clone size is listed for some rows: how often the clone was seen (once, few, many), or a class if it is expanded.

>TRBV5-1|.|TRBJ1-2|TRBD1|12
CASSGEDRGYTF
TGCGCCAGCAGCGGAGAGGACAGGGGCTACACCTTC
>TRBV6-1|.|TRBJ2-5|.|14
CASSPGHPQETQYF
TGTGCCAGCAGTCCCGGACACCCTCAAGAGACCCAGTACTTC
>TRBV11-2|.|TRBJ1-2|TRBD1|18
CASSGGTGGRGFDYGYTF
TGTGCCAGCAGCGGCGGGACAGGGGGCCGGGGTTTTGACTATGGCTACACCTTC
>TRBV11-2|.|TRBJ1-3|TRBD1|14
CASSWTGNGNTIYF
TGTGCCAGCAGCTGGACAGGGAATGGAAACACCATATATTTT
>TRBV5-4|.|TRBJ1-1|TRBD1|14
CASNEGQVNTEAFF
TGTGCCAGCAACGAAGGACAGGTGAACACTGAAGCTTTCTTT
>TRBV4-1|.|TRBJ1-3|.|16
CASSQRQGQAGNTIYF
TGCGCCAGCAGCCAAAGGCAGGGGCAGGCTGGAAACACCATATATTTT
>TRBV5-1|.|TRBJ1-4|.|14
CASSFRGDNEKLFF
TGCGCCAGCAGCTTCAGGGGTGACAATGAAAAACTGTTTTTT
>TRBV4-1|.|TRBJ1-4|.|17
CASSPRVLSAVDEKLFF
TGCGCCAGCAGCCCGCGGGTCCTCTCGGCGGTAGATGAAAAACTGTTTTTT
>TRBV5-4|.|TRBJ2-7|TRBD2|15
CASSLSGGASYEQYF
TGTGCCAGCAGCTTGAGCGGGGGGGCCTCCTACGAGCAGTACTTC
>TRBV2|.|TRBJ2-7|TRBD1|14
CASSEFQGVHEQYF
TGTGCCAGCAGTGAATTCCAGGGGGTACACGAGCAGTACTTC
>TRBV7-8|.|TRBJ2-2|TRBD1|15
CANKRTGGNTGELFF
TGTGCCAACAAGCGGACAGGGGGCAACACCGGGGAGCTGTTTTTT
>TRBV5-8|.|TRBJ2-7|.|15
CASSLSLGGDYEQYF
TGTGCCAGCAGCTTGTCGTTAGGGGGTGACTACGAGCAGTACTTC
>TRBV7-2|few|TRBJ2-3|.|12
CASSSPGGTQYF
TGTGCCAGCAGCTCGCCAGGTGGTACGCAGTATTTT
>TRBV6-5|.|TRBJ1-6|TRBD1|14
CASSRTGESSPLHF
TGTGCCAGCAGTAGGACAGGGGAGAGTTCACCCCTCCACTTT
>TRBV5-1|once|TRBJ1-2|.|15
CASSLDSGVGYGYTF
TGCGCCAGCAGCTTGGACTCAGGGGTGGGCTATGGCTACACCTTC
>TRBV4-2|.|TRBJ2-3|TRBD2|17
CASSQVGRGGPPDTQYF
TGTGCCAGCAGCCAAGTGGGGCGGGGGGGCCCGCCAGATACGCAGTATTTT
>TRBV2|.|TRBJ1-4|.|15
CASSSRRRINEKLFF
TGTGCCAGCAGTTCCCGCCGGCGGATCAATGAAAAACTGTTTTTT
>TRBV14|.|TRBJ2-6|.|15
CASSQIVSGANVLTF
TGTGCCAGCAGCCAAATCGTATCCGGGGCCAACGTCCTGACTTTC
>TRBV2|once|TRBJ1-4|TRBD1|16
CASSEEGTATNEKLFF
TGTGCCAGCAGTGAAGAGGGGACAGCAACTAATGAAAAACTGTTTTTT
>TRBV2|.|TRBJ1-6|TRBD1|15
CATSRDRGYNSPLHF
TGTGCCACCTCCCGGGACAGGGGATATAATTCACCCCTCCACTTT
>TRBV6-5|.|TRBJ2-2|.|16
CASSYSKRVNTGELFF
TGTGCCAGCAGTTACTCGAAACGGGTGAACACCGGGGAGCTGTTTTTT
>TRBV5-8|.|TRBJ2-3|TRBD1|14
CASSRQGAGDTQYF
TGTGCCAGCAGCCGACAGGGGGCAGGAGATACGCAGTATTTT
>TRBV5-4|.|TRBJ1-6|.|15
CASSRGGANNGALHF
TGTGCCAGCAGCCGAGGAGGGGCCAACAATGGGGCCCTCCACTTT
>TRBV19|.|TRBJ2-3|TRBD1|15
CASSIRAGGPDTQYF
TGTGCCAGTAGTATTCGGGCAGGGGGCCCAGATACGCAGTATTTT
>TRBV6-5|.|TRBJ1-4|TRBD1|15
CASSQENRGEGKLFF
TGTGCCAGCAGCCAAGAGAACAGGGGCGAGGGGAAACTGTTTTTT
>TRBV5-8|.|TRBJ2-3|.|15
CASSFGRASTDTQYF
TGTGCCAGCAGCTTTGGCAGGGCCAGCACAGATACGCAGTATTTT
>TRBV5-1|.|TRBJ2-7|.|16
CASSLSTGQPSYEQYF
TGCGCCAGCAGCTTGTCCACTGGACAGCCATCCTACGAGCAGTACTTC
>TRBV29-1|.|TRBJ2-7|TRBD1|13
CSVAQGAGYEQYF
TGCAGCGTTGCACAGGGGGCTGGTTACGAGCAGTACTTC
>TRBV7-9|.|TRBJ2-3|.|12
CASSPRADTQYF
TGTGCCAGCAGCCCCCGAGCGGATACGCAGTATTTT
>TRBV19|.|TRBJ1-1|.|13
CASSIDGNTEAFF
TGTGCCAGTAGTATAGACGGGAACACTGAAGCTTTCTTT
>TRBV13|.|TRBJ2-1|TRBD2|15
CASSALAALGNEQFF
TGTGCCAGCAGCGCTCTAGCGGCCCTCGGTAATGAGCAGTTCTTC
>TRBV5-1|.|TRBJ2-7|TRBD1|15
CASSSQGGPEYEQYF
TGCGCCAGCAGCTCACAGGGGGGCCCTGAGTACGAGCAGTACTTC
>TRBV6-1|.|TRBJ2-2|.|14
CASSEGGRSGELFF
TGTGCCAGCAGTGAAGGGGGGAGGTCCGGGGAGCTGTTTTTT
>TRBV7-2|.|TRBJ2-1|TRBD2|15
CASSLEAGEPNEQFF
TGTGCCAGCAGCTTAGAAGCGGGAGAGCCCAATGAGCAGTTCTTC
>TRBV5-4|.|TRBJ2-7|TRBD2|15
CASRLAGGAILEQYF
TGTGCCAGCAGGCTAGCGGGGGGCGCCATTTTGGAGCAGTACTTC
>TRBV6-6|few|TRBJ2-3|TRBD1|15
CASSPRDRGIDTQYF
TGTGCCAGCAGTCCCCGGGACAGGGGCATAGATACGCAGTATTTT
>TRBV7-2|.|TRBJ1-1|.|15
CASSLVAGLNTEAFF
TGTGCCAGCAGCTTAGTTGCAGGGCTTAACACTGAAGCTTTCTTT
>TRBV6-5|.|TRBJ1-1|TRBD1|12
CASSDRGTEAFF
TGTGCCAGCAGTGACAGGGGAACTGAAGCTTTCTTT
>TRBV5-1|.|TRBJ1-1|.|13
CASSLVEGTEAFF
TGCGCCAGCAGCTTGGTCGAGGGCACTGAAGCTTTCTTT